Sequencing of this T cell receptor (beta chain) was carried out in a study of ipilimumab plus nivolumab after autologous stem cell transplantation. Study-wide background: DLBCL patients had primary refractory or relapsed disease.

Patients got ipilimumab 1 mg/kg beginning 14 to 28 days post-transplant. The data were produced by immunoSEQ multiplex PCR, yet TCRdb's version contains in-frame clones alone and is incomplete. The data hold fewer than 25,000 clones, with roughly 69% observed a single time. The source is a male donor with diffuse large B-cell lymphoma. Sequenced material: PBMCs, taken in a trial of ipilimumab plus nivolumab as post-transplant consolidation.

This chain's CDR3 is CASSPTEVSYEQYF. The CDR3, as DNA: TGCGCCAGCAGCCCCACCGAGGTCTCCTACGAGCAGTACTTC. The rearrangement links TRBV4-1 to TRBJ2-7, with D hard to call. The CDR3 spans 14 residues. Germline assignment: CDR1 MGHRA and CDR2 YSYEKL. V was cut by 4 bases and J by 0 bases, with 10 bases left in between.